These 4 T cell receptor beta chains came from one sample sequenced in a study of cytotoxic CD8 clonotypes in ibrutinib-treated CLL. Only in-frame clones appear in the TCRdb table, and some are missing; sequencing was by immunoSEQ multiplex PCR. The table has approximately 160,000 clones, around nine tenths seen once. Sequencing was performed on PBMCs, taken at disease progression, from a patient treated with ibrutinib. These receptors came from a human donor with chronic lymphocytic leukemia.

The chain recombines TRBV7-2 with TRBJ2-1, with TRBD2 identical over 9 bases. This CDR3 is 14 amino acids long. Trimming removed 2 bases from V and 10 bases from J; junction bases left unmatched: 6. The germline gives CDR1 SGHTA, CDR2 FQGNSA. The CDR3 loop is CASSLRLAVAEQFF. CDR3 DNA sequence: TGTGCCAGCAGCTTAAGACTAGCGGTGGCGGAGCAGTTCTTC. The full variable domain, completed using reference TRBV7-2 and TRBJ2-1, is GAGVSQSPSNKVTEKGKDVELRCDPISGHTALYWYRQSLGQGLEFLIYFQGNSAPDKSGLPSDRFSAERTGGSVSTLTIQRTQQEDSAVYLCASSLRLAVAEQFFGPGTRLTVL.

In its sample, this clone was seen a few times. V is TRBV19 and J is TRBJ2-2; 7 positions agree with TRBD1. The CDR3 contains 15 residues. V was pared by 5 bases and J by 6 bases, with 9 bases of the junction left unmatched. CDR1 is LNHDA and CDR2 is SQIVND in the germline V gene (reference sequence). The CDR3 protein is CASSYAWTGAGELFF. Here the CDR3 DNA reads TGTGCCAGTAGTTACGCCTGGACAGGCGCCGGGGAGCTGTTTTTT.

The CDR3 DNA follows: TGCGCCAGCAGCCGGGGGTTGGGGCGGTTAGAGACCCAGTACTTC. Encoded protein: CASSRGLGRLETQYF. This rearrangement joins TRBV5-1 to TRBJ2-5, with TRBD2 as a possible D gene (6 bases). Germline-derived CDR1 and CDR2 are SGHRS and YFSETQ. The length of the CDR3 is 15 residues. The V end was cut by 4 bases, the J end by 4 bases, with 17 bases between. Full variable domain (missing parts from reference TRBV5-1 and TRBJ2-5): KAGVTQTPRYLIKTRGQQVTLSCSPISGHRSVSWYQQTPGQGLQFLFEYFSETQRNKGNFPGRFSGRQFSNSRSEMNVSTLELGDSALYLCASSRGLGRLETQYFGPGTRLLVL.

CDR3: CASSVGTSGKYEQYF. DNA of the CDR3: TGTGCCAGCAGTGTGGGGACTAGCGGGAAGTACGAGCAGTACTTC. The genes are TRBV6-1 and TRBJ2-7; 13 bases agree with TRBD2. J lost 4 bases, V lost 4 bases, and 4 bases had no gene match. CDR1 is MNHNS, CDR2 SASEGT, per germline. This CDR3 comprises 15 residues.